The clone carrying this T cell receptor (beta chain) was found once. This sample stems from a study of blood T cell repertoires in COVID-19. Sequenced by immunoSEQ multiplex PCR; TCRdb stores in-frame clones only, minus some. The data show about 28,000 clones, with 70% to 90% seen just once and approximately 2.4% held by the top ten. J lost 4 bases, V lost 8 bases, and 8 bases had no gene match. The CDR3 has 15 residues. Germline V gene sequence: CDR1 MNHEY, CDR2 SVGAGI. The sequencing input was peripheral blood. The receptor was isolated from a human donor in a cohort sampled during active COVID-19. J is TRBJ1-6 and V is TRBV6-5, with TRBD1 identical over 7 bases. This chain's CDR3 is CASHPSGGYNSPLHF. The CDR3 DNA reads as TGTGCCAGCCATCCCTCAGGGGGGTATAATTCACCCCTCCACTTT.